This T cell receptor (beta chain) was captured in a study of blood T cell repertoires in COVID-19. In the study overall: COVID-19 samples collected from the United States, Italy and Spain covered acute and convalescent phases. T cells, B-cell-depleted T cells, or PBMCs provided the cDNA or gDNA that served as material.

Assay used: immunoSEQ multiplex PCR; TCRdb lists only in-frame clones, some missing. Of approximately 250,000 clones listed, roughly 88% are singletons. The germline V gene encodes CDR1 SGHRS and CDR2 YFSETQ. This CDR3 has 16 amino acids. V was pared by 0 bases and J by 5 bases, with 17 bases between. This clone was observed once. Ages ranged from about 18 to 100 years, with residence in about 23 US areas. The study assigned cohorts using participant-reported clinical history. The chain links TRBV5-1 to TRBJ1-1; D is perhaps TRBD1 (5 bases). The TCR comes from a woman in her thirties or forties with acute COVID-19. The sample consisted of PBMCs or T cells enriched from blood (not recorded which). CDR3 sequence reads: CASSLVWGREVTEAFF. The CDR3 nucleotides read TGCGCCAGCAGCTTGGTTTGGGGGAGGGAAGTTACTGAAGCTTTCTTT.